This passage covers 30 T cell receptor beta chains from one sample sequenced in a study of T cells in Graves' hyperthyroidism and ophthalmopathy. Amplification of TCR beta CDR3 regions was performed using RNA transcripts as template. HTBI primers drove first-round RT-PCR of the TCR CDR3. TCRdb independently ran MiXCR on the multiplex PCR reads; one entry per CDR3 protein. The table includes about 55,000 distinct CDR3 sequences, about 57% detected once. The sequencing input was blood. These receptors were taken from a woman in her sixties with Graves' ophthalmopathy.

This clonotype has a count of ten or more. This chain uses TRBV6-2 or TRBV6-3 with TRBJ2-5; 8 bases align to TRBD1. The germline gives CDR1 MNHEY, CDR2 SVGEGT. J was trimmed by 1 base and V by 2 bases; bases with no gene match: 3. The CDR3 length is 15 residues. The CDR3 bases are TGTGCCAGCAGTTACGGAGGACAGGGCCAAGAGACCCAGTACTTC. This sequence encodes CASSYGGQGQETQYF.

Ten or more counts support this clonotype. The chain's CDR3 is CASSLGRGMDYFF. The CDR3 bases are TGTGCCAGCAGCTTAGGCAGGGGCATGGATTATTTCTTT. V gene TRBV5-6 combines with J gene TRBJ1-1, with D perhaps matching TRBD1 (6 bases). Germline CDR1 and CDR2: SGHDT and YYEEEE. The CDR3 is 13 amino acids. Between the trimmed V and J ends, which lost 2 bases and 13 bases, there was a span of 18 bases.

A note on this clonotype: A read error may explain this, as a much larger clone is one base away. The chain's CDR3 is CASSYGVAYEQYF. CDR3 in DNA: TGTGCCAGCAGTTACGGGGTCGCCTACGAGCAGTACTTC. The V and J genes are TRBV6-6 and TRBJ2-7, with unresolved D. V lost 2 bases and J 2 bases, leaving 7 bases between the germline ends. Germline-derived CDR1 and CDR2 are MNHNY and SVGAGI (reference sequence). The CDR3 is 13 residues long.

CDR3 protein: CASSSALDRELFF. CDR3 nucleotides: TGCGCCAGCAGCTCGGCCTTGGACAGGGAGCTGTTTTTT. The genes are TRBV5-1 and TRBJ2-2, with D possibly matching TRBD1 (5 bases). This CDR3 is built from 13 residues. Between the trimmed V and J ends, which lost 3 bases and 9 bases, there was a span of 12 bases. Germline CDR1 SGHRS, CDR2 YFSETQ.

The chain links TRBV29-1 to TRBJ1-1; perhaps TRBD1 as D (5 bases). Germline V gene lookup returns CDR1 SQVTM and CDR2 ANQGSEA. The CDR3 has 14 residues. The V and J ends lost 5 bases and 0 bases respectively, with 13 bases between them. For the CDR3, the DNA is TGCAGCGTTAAAACGGACAAAATGAACACTGAAGCTTTCTTT. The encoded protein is CSVKTDKMNTEAFF.

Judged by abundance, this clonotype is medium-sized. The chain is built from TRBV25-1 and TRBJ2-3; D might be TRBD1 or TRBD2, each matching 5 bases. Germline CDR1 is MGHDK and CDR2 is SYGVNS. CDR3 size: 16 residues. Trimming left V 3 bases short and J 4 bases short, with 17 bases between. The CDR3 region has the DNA TGTGCCAGCAGTGATGGGGGAATAAGCACGGCAGATACGCAGTATTTT. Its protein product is CASSDGGISTADTQYF.

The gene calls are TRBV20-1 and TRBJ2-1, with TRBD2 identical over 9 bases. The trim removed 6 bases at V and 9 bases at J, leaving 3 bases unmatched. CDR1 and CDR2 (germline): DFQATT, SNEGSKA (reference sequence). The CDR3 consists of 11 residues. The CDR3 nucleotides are TGCAGTGCCCAGGGACTAGCTGAGCAGTTCTTC. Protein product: CSAQGLAEQFF.

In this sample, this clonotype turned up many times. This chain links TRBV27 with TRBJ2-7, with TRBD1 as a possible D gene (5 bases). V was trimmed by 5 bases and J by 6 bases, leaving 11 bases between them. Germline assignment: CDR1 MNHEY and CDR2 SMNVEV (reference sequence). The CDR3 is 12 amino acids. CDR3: CASSGRAAEQYF. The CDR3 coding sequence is TGTGCCAGCAGTGGCAGGGCGGCCGAGCAGTACTTC.

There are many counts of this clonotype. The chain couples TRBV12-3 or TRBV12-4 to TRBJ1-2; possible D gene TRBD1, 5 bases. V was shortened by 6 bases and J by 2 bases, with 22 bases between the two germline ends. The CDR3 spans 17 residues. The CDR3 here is CASSAILGRDVNYGYTF. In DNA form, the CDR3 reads TGTGCCAGCAGCGCGATCCTCGGCAGGGACGTAAACTATGGCTACACCTTC.

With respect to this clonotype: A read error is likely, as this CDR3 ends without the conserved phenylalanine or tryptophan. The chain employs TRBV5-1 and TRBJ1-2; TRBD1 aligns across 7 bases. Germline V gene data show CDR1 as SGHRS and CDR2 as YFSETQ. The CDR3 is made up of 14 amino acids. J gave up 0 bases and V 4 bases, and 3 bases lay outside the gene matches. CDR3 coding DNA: TGCGCCAGCAGCCAAGGACAGGCTAACTATGGCTACACCTCC. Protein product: CASSQGQANYGYTS.

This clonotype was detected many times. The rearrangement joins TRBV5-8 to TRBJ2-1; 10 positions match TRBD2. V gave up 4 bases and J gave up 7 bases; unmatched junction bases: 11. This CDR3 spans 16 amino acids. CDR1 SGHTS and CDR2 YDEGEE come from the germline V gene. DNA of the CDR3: TGTGCCAGCAGCCCAACTCTAGCGGGAGTCGAAAATGAGCAGTTCTTC. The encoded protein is CASSPTLAGVENEQFF.

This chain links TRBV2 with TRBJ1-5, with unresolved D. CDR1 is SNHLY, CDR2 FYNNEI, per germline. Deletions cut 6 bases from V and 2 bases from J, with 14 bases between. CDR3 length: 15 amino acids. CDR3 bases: TGTGCCAGCAGAGACCAGCAAGGTGGCAATCAGCCCCAGCATTTT. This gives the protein CASRDQQGGNQPQHF. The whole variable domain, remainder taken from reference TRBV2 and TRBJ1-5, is EPEVTQTPSHQVTQMGQEVILRCVPISNHLYFYWYRQILGQKVEFLVSFYNNEISEKSEIFDDQFSVERPDGSNFTLKIRSTKLEDSAMYFCASRDQQGGNQPQHFGDGTRLSIL.

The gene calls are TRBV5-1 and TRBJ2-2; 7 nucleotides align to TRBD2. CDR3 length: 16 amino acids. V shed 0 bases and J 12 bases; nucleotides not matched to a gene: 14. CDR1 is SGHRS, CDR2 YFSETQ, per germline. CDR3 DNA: TGCGCCAGCAGCTTGGTGGCCGGGTATCAAGCGGGGCAGCTGTTTTTT. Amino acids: CASSLVAGYQAGQLFF.

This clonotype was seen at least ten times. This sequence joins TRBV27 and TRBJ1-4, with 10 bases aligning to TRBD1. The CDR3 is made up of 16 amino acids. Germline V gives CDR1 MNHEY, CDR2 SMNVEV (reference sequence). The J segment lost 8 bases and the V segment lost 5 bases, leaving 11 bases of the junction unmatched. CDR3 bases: TGTGCCAGCAGTACTCCTCCCGGGACAGGGGTGGAAAAACTGTTTTTT. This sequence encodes CASSTPPGTGVEKLFF.

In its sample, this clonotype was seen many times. CDR3 coding DNA: TGTGCCAGCAGCTCATCGCTAGCGGGAGGGCCCGGGAATGAGCAGTTCTTC. As protein: CASSSSLAGGPGNEQFF. V usage is TRBV9 and J usage is TRBJ2-1, with 12 positions matching TRBD2. The germline V gene encodes CDR1 SGDLS and CDR2 YYNGEE. V shed 4 bases, J shed 7 bases, and the junction held 12 bases outside the gene matches. The CDR3 loop spans 17 amino acids.

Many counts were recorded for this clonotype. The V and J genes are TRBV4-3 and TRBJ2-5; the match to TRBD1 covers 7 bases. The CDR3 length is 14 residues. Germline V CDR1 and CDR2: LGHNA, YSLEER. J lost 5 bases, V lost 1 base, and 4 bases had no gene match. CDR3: CASSQGGTAETQYF. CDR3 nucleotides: TGCGCCAGCAGCCAAGGGGGGACAGCCGAGACCCAGTACTTC.

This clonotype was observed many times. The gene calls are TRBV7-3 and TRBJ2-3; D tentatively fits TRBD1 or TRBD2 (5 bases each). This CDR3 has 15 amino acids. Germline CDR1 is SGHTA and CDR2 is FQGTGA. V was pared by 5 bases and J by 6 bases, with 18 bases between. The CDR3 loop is CASSPTSGARDTQYF. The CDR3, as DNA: TGTGCCAGCAGCCCGACCTCCGGGGCGCGGGATACGCAGTATTTT.

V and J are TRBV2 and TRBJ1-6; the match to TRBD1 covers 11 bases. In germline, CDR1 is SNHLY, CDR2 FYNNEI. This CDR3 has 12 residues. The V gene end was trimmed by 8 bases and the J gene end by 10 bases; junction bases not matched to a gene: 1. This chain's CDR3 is CASRDRGSPLHF. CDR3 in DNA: TGTGCCAGCCGGGACAGGGGGTCACCCCTCCACTTT. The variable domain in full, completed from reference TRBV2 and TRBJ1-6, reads EPEVTQTPSHQVTQMGQEVILRCVPISNHLYFYWYRQILGQKVEFLVSFYNNEISEKSEIFDDQFSVERPDGSNFTLKIRSTKLEDSAMYFCASRDRGSPLHFGNGTRLTVT.

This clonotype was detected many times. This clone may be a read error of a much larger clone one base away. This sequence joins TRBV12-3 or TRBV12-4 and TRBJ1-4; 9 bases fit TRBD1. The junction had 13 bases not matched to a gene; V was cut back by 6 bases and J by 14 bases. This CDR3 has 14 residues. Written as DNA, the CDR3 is TGTGCCAGCAGACCGGGACAGGGAGCGACCGACCTGTTTTTT. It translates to CASRPGQGATDLFF.

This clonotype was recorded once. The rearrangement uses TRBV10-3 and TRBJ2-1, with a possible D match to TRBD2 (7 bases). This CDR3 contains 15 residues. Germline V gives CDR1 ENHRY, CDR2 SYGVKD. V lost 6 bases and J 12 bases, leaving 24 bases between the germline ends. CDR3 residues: CAISDWGGGTDTQFF. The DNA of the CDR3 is TGTGCCATCAGCGATTGGGGGGGGGGCACAGATACGCAGTTCTTC.

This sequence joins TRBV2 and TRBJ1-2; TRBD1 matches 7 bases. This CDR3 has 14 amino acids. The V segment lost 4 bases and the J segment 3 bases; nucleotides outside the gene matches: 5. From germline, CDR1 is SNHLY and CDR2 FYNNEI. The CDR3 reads CASSATDRDYGYTF. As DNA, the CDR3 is TGTGCCAGCAGTGCTACTGACAGGGACTATGGCTACACCTTC.

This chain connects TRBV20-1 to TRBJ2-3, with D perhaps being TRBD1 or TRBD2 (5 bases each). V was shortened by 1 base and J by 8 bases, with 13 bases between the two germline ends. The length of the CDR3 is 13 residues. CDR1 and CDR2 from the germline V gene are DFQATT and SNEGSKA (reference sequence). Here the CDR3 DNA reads TGCAGTGCTAGAGGTCCGGGACGAGGTACGCAGTATTTT. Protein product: CSARGPGRGTQYF.

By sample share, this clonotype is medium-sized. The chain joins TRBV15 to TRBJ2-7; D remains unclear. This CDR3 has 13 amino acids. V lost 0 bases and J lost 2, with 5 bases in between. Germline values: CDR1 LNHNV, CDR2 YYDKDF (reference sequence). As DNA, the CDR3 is TGTGCCACCAGCAGAGATCGTCCCTACGAGCAGTACTTC. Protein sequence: CATSRDRPYEQYF.

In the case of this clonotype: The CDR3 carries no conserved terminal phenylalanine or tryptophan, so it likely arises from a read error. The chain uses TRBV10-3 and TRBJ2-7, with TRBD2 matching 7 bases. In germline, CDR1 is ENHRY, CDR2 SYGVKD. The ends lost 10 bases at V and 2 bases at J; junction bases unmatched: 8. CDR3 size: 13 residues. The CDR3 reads CASTFGTTYEQYL. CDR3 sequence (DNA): TGTGCCAGCACCTTCGGGACTACCTACGAGCAGTACCTC.

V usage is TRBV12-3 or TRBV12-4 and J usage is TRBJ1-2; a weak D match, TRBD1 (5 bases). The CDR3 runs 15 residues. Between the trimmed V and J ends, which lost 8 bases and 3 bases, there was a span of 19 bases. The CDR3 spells CASVLGRGEDYGYTF. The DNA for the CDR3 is TGTGCCAGCGTTTTAGGGAGGGGCGAAGACTATGGCTACACCTTC.

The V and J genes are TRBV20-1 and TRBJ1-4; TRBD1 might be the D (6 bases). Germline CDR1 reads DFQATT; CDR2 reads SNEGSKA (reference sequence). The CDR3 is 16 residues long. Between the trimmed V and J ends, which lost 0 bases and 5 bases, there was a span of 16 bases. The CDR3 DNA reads TGCAGTGCTAGAGAGGCGGCGGGGGCCTACAATGAAAAACTGTTTTTT. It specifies CSAREAAGAYNEKLFF.

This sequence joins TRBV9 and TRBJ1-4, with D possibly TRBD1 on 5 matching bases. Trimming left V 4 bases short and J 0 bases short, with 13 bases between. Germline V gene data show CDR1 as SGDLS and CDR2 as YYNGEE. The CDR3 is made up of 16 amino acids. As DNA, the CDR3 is TGTGCCAGCAGCCCTGACAGCCCCGCAACTAATGAAAAACTGTTTTTT. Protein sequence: CASSPDSPATNEKLFF.

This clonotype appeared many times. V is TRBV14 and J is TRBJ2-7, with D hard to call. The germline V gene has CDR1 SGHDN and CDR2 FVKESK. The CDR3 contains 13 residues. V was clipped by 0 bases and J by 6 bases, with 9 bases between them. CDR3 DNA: TGTGCCAGCAGCCAAGAATCCTTCCTCGAGCAGTACTTC. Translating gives CASSQESFLEQYF.

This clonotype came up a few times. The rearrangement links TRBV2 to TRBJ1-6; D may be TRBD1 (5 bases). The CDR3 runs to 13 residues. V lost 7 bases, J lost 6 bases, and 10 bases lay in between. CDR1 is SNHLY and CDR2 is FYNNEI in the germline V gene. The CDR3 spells CASTGDFNSPLHF. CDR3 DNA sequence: TGTGCCAGCACTGGGGACTTTAATTCACCCCTCCACTTT.

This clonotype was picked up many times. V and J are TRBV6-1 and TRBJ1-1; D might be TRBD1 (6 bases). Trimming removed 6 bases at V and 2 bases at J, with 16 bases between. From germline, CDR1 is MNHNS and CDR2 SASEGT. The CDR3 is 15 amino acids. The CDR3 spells CASRGPTGINTEAFF. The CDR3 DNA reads TGTGCCAGCAGGGGTCCAACAGGGATCAACACTGAAGCTTTCTTT.